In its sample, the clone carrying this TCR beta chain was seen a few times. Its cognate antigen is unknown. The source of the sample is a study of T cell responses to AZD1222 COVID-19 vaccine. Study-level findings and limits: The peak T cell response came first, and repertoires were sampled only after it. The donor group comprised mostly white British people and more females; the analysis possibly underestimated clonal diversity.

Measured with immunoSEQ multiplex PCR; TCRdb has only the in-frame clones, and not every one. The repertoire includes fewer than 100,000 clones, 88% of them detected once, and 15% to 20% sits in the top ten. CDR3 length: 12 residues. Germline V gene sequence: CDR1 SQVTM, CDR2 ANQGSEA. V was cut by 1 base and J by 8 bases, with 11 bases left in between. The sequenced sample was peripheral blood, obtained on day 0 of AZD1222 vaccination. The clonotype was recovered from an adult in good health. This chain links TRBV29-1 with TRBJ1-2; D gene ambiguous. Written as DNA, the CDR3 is TGCAGCGTTGAAGGGCCAGGCTCGGGCTACACCTTC. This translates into CSVEGPGSGYTF.